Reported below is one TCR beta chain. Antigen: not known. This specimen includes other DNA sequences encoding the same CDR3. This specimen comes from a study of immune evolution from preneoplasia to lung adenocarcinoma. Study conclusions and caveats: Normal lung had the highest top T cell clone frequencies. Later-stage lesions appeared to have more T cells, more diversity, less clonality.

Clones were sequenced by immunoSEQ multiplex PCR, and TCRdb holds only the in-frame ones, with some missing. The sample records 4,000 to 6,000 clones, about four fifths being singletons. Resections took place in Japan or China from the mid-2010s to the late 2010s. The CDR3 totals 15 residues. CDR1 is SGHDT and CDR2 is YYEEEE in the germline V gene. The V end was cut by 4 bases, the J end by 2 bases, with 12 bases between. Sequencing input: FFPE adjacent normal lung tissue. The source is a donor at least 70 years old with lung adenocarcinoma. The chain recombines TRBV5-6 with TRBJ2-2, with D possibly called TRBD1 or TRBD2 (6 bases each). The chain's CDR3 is CASSLGGGNTGELFF. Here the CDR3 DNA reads TGTGCCAGCAGCCTGGGGGGCGGAAACACCGGGGAGCTGTTTTTT.